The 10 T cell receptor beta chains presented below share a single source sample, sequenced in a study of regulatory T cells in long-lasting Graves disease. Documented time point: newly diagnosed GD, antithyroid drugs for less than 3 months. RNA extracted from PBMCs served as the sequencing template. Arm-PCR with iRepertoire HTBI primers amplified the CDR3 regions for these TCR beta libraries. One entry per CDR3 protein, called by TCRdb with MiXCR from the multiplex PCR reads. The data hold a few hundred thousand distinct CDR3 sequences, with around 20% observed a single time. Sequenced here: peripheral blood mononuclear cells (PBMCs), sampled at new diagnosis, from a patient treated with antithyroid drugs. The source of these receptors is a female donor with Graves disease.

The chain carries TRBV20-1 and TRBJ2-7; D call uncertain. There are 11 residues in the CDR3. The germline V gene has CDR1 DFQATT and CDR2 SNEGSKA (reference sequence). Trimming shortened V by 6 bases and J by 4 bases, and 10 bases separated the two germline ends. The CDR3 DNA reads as TGCAGTGCCAAGACTCAATACGAGCAGTACTTC. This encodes CSAKTQYEQYF.

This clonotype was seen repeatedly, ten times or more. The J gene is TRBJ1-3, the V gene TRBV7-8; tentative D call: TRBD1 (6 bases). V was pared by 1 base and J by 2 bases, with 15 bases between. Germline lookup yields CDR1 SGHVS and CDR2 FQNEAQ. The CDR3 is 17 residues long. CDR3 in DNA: TGTGCCAGCAGCTTAGAAGCTTACAGGGTGACTGGAAACACCATATATTTT. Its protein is CASSLEAYRVTGNTIYF.

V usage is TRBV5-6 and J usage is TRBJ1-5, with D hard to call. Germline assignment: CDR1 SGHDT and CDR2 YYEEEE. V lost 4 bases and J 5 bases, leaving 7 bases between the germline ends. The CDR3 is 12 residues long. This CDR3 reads CASSLIDQPQHF. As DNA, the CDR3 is TGTGCCAGCAGCCTCATCGATCAGCCCCAGCATTTT.

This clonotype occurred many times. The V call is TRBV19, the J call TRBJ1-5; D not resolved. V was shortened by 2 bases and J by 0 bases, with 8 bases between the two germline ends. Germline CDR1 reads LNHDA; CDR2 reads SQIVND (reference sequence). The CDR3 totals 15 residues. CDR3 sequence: CASSIQYNSNQPQHF. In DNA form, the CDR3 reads TGTGCCAGTAGTATACAGTACAATAGCAATCAGCCCCAGCATTTT.

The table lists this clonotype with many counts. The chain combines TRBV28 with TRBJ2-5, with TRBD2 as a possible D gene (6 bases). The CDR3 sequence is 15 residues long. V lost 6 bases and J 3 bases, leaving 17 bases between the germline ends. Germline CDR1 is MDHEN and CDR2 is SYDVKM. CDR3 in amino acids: CASSPAGGAKETQYF. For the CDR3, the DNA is TGTGCCAGCAGCCCGGCCGGCGGGGCTAAAGAGACCCAGTACTTC.

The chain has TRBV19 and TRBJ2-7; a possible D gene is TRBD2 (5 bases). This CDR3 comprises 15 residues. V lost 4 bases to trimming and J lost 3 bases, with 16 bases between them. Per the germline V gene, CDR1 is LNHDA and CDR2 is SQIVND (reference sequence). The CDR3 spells CASSNRGFSFYEQYF. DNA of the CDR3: TGTGCCAGTAGTAACCGGGGATTCTCTTTCTACGAGCAGTACTTC.

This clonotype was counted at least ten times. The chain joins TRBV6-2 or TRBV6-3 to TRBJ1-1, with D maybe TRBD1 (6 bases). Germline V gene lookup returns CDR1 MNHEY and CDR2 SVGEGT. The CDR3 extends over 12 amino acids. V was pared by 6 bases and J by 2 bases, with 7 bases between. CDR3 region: CASRDSNTEAFF. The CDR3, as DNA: TGTGCCAGCAGGGACAGTAACACTGAAGCTTTCTTT.

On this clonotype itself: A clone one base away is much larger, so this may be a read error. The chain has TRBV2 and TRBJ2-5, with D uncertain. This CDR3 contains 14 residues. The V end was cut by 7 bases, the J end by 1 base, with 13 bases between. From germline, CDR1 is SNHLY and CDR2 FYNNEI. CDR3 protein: CASNLERLQETQYF. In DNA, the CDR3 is TGTGCCAGCAATTTGGAGCGCCTCCAAGAGACCCAGTACTTC.

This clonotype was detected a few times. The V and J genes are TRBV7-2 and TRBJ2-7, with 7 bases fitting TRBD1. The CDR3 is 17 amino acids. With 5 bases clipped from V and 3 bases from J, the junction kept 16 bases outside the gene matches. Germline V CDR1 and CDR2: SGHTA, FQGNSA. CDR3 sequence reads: CASSLDLLQGINYEQYF. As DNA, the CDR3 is TGTGCCAGCAGCCTAGACCTCCTACAGGGGATCAACTACGAGCAGTACTTC. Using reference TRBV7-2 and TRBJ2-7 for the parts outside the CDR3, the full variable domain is GAGVSQSPSNKVTEKGKDVELRCDPISGHTALYWYRQSLGQGLEFLIYFQGNSAPDKSGLPSDRFSAERTGGSVSTLTIQRTQQEDSAVYLCASSLDLLQGINYEQYFGPGTRLTVT.

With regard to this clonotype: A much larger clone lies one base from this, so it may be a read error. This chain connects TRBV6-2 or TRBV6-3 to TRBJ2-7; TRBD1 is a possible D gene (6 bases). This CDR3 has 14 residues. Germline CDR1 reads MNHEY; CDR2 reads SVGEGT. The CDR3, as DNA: TGTGCCAGCAGTTACGTAGGACAGCCCTACGAGCGGTACTTC. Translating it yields CASSYVGQPYERYF.